This T cell receptor (beta chain) was obtained from a study of beta chain features in type 1 diabetes. Points from the study as a whole: In patients and controls equally, PCR might favor templates that are shorter. A greater similarity of naive, central memory and Treg TCRB repertoires was seen among patients than among healthy donors. Moderate but significant shortening of TCRB CDR3s was recorded in all four CD4+ subsets from Type 1 diabetes patients.

V shed 0 bases and J shed 5 bases, with 14 bases lying between them. The CDR3 has 15 residues. Germline CDR1 reads SGDLS; CDR2 reads YYNGEE. This clone showed up just once. The antigen is undetermined. All of the isolated RNA was reverse transcribed, so expressed TCRB transcripts were sequenced. This table comes from immunoSEQ multiplex PCR, and its TCRdb copy is limited to in-frame clones, with some not included. The sample shows approximately 360,000 clones, roughly 12% of them seen only once. The chain joins TRBV9 to TRBJ2-5, with D perhaps matching TRBD2 (5 bases). The sequence derives from a woman in her late teens or twenties with type 1 diabetes. The sample taken for sequencing was naive CD4+ T cells from blood. CDR3 bases: TGTGCCAGCAGCGTAGAGGGCGGGTCATGGGAGACCCAGTACTTC. Translating gives CASSVEGGSWETQYF.